This T cell receptor (beta chain) was captured in a study of blood T cell repertoires in COVID-19. Study information: Spain, Italy and the United States supplied samples that represented acute and convalescent COVID-19. The analysed material was cDNA or gDNA that came from T cells, B-cell-depleted T cells, or PBMCs.

V trimming: 6 bases; J trimming: 0 bases; junction bases outside the gene matches: 6. This CDR3 is built from 15 residues. CDR1 and CDR2 (germline): MNHEY, SVGAGI. In the study's own analysis: Reference gene primer amplification gave estimated nucleated cell counts. The assay was immunoSEQ multiplex PCR, and TCRdb's table has in-frame clones only and misses some. V, J and clone size derive from that table, while D and trimming were established from the DNA sequence. The sample has more than 60,000 clones; less than 90% are singletons. This clone was observed a few times. This clonotype was sampled from a man aged 55-75 years with active or convalescent COVID-19. This chain links TRBV6-5 with TRBJ1-1, with TRBD1 matching over 8 bases. The material sequenced was peripheral blood. The DNA of the CDR3 is TGTGCCAGCAGGAGGAACAGGGGGATGAACACTGAAGCTTTCTTT. The encoded protein is CASRRNRGMNTEAFF.